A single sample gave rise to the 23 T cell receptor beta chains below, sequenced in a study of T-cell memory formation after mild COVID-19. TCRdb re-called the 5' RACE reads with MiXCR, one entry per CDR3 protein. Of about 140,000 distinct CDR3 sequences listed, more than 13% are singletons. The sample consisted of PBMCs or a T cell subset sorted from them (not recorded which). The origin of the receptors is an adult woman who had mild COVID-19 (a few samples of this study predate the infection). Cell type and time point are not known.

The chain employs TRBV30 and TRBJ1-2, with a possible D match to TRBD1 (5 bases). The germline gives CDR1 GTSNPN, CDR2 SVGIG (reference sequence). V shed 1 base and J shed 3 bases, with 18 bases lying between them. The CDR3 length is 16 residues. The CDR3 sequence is CAWSEGQGMGYYGYTF. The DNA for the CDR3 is TGTGCCTGGAGTGAGGGTCAGGGTATGGGCTACTATGGCTACACCTTC.

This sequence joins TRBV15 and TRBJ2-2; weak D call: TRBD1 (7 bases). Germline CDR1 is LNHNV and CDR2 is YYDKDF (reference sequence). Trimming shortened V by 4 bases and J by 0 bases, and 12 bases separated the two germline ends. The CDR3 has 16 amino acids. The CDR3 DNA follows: TGTGCCACCAGCACCCGCGGGACAGCGAACACCGGGGAGCTGTTTTTT. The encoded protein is CATSTRGTANTGELFF. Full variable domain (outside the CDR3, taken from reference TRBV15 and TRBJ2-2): DAMVIQNPRYQVTQFGKPVTLSCSQTLNHNVMYWYQQKSSQAPKLLFHYYDKDFNNEADTPDNFQSRRPNTSFCFLDIRSPGLGDTAMYLCATSTRGTANTGELFFGEGSRLTVL.

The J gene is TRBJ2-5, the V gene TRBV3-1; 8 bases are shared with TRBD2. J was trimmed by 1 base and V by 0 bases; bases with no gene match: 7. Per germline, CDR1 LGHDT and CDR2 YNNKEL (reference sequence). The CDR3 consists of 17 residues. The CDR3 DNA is TGTGCCAGCAGCCAAGATCGGGAGGGGGGCTTCCAAGAGACCCAGTACTTC. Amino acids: CASSQDREGGFQETQYF.

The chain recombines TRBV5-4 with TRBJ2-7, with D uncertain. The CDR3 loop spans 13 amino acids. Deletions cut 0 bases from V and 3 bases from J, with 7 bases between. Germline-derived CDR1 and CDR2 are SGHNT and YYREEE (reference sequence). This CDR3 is CASSLVVGYEQYF. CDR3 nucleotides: TGTGCCAGCAGCTTGGTTGTCGGCTACGAGCAGTACTTC.

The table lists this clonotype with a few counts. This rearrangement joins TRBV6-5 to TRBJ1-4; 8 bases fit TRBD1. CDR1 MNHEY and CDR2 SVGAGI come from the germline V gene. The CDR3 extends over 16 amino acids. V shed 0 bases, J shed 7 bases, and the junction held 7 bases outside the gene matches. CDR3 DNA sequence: TGTGCCAGCAGTTACTCTACAGGGGGGGCGCCTGAAAAACTGTTTTTT. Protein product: CASSYSTGGAPEKLFF.

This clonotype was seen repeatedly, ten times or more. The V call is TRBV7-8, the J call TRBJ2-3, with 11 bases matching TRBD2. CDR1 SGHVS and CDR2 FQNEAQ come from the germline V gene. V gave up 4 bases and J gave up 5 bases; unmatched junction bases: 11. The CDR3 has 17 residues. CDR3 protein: CASSSFHLAGGLDTQYF. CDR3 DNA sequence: TGTGCCAGCAGCTCCTTTCACTTAGCGGGAGGGCTAGATACGCAGTATTTT.

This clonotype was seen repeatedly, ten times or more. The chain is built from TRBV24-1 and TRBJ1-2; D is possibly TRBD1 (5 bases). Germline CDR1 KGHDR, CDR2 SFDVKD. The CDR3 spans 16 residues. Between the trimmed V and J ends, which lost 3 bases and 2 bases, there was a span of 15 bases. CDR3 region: CATSDAPTEANYGYTF. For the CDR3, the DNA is TGTGCCACCAGTGATGCCCCGACAGAGGCGAACTATGGCTACACCTTC.

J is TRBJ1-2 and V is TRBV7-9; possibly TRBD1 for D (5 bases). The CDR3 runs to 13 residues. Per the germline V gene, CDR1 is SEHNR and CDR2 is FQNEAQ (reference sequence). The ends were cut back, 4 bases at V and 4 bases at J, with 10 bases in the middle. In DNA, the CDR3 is TGTGCCAGCAGCTCGACAGCCTCCTATGGCTACACCTTC. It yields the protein CASSSTASYGYTF.

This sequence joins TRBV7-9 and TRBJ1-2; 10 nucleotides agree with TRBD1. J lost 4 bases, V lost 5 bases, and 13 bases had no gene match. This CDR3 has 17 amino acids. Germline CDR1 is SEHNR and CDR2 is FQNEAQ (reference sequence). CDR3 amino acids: CASSQIYDRGRSYGYTF. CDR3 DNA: TGTGCCAGCAGCCAGATTTATGACAGGGGGCGGTCCTATGGCTACACCTTC.

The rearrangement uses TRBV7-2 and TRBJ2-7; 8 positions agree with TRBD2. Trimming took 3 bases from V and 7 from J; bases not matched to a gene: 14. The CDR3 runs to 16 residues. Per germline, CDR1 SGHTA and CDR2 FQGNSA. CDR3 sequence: CASSLYPTSGLAEQYF. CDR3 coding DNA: TGTGCCAGCAGCTTGTACCCCACTAGCGGTCTTGCGGAGCAGTACTTC.

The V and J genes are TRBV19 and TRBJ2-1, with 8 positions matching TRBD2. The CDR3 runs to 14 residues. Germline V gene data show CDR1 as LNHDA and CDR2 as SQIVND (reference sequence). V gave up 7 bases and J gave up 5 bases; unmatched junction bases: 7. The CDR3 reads CASTVAGSHNEQFF. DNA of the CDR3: TGTGCCAGTACGGTAGCGGGATCCCACAATGAGCAGTTCTTC.

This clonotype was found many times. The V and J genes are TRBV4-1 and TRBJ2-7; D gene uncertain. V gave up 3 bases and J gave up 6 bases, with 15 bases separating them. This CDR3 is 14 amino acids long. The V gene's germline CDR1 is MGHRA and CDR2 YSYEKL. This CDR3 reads CASSQAITKGEQYF. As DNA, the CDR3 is TGCGCCAGCAGCCAGGCTATTACCAAGGGCGAGCAGTACTTC.

The CDR3 sequence is CASSRQGFYGYTF. The CDR3 DNA follows: TGTGCCAGCAGTCGTCAGGGGTTCTATGGCTACACCTTC. J is TRBJ1-2 and V is TRBV12-3 or TRBV12-4; tentatively, D is TRBD1 (6 bases). This CDR3 is 13 amino acids long. The V end was cut by 5 bases, the J end by 4 bases, with 11 bases between.

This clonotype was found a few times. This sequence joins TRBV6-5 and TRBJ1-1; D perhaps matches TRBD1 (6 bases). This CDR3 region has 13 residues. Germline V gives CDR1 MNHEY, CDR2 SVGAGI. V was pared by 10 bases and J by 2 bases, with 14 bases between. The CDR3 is CATRQASNTEAFF. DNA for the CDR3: TGTGCCACCCGACAGGCTTCAAACACTGAAGCTTTCTTT.

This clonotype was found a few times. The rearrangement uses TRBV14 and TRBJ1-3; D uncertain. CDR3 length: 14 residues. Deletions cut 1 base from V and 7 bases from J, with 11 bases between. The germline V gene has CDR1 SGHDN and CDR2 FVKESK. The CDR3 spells CASSQAPGLNTIYF. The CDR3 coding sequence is TGTGCCAGCAGCCAAGCCCCCGGGTTGAACACCATATATTTT.

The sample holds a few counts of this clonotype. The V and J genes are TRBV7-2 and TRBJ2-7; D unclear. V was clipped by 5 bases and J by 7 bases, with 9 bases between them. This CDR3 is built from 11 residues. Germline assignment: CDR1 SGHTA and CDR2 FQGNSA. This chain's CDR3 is CASSHGEEQYF. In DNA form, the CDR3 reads TGTGCCAGCAGCCACGGCGAGGAGCAGTACTTC.

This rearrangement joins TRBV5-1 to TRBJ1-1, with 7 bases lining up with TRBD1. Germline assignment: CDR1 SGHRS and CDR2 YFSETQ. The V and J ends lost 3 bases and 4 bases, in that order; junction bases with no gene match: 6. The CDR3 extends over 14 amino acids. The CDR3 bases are TGCGCCAGCAGCTGGACAGGTATCTCCACTGAAGCTTTCTTT. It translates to CASSWTGISTEAFF. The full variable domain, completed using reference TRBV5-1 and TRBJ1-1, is KAGVTQTPRYLIKTRGQQVTLSCSPISGHRSVSWYQQTPGQGLQFLFEYFSETQRNKGNFPGRFSGRQFSNSRSEMNVSTLELGDSALYLCASSWTGISTEAFFGQGTRLTVV.

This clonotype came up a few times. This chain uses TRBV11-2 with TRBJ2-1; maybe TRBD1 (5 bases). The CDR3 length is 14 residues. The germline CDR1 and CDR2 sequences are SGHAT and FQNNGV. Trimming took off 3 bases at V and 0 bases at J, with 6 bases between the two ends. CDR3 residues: CASSLDISYNEQFF. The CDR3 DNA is TGTGCCAGCAGCTTGGACATCTCCTACAATGAGCAGTTCTTC.

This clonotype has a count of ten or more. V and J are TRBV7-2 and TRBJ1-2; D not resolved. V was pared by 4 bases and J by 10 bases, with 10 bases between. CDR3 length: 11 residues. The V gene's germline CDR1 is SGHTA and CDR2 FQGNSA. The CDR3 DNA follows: TGTGCCAGCAGCTACAGTTGGGACTACACCTTC. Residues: CASSYSWDYTF. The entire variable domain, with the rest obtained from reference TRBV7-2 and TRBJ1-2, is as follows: GAGVSQSPSNKVTEKGKDVELRCDPISGHTALYWYRQSLGQGLEFLIYFQGNSAPDKSGLPSDRFSAERTGGSVSTLTIQRTQQEDSAVYLCASSYSWDYTFGSGTRLTVV.

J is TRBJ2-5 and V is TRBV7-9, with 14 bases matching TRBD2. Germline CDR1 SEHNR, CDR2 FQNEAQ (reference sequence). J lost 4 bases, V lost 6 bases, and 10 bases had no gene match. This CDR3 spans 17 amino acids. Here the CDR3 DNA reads TGTGCCAGCAGTGGTTGGACTAGCGGGGGGAACATAGAGACCCAGTACTTC. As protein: CASSGWTSGGNIETQYF.

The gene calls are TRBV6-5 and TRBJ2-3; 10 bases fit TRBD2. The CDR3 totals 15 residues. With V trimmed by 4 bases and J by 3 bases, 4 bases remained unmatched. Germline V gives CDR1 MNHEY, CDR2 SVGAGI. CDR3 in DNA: TGTGCCAGCAGTTTAGCGGGAGGCGGGACAGATACGCAGTATTTT. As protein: CASSLAGGGTDTQYF.

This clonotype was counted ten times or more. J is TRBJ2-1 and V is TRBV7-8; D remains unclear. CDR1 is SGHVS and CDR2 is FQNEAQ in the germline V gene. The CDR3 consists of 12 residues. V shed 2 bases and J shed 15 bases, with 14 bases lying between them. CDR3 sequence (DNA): TGTGCCAGCAGCTTAAACAGTGTCGAAGGGTTCTTC. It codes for CASSLNSVEGFF. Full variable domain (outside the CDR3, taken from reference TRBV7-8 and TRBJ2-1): GAGVSQSPRYKVAKRGQDVALRCDPISGHVSLFWYQQALGQGPEFLTYFQNEAQLDKSGLPSDRFFAERPEGSVSTLKIQRTQQEDSAVYLCASSLNSVEGFFGPGTRLTVL.

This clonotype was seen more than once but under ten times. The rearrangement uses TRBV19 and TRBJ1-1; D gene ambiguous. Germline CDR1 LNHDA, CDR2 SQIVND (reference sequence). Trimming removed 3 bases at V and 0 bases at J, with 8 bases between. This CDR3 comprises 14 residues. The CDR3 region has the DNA TGTGCCAGTAGTATGGGATCCTTGAACACTGAAGCTTTCTTT. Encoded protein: CASSMGSLNTEAFF.